The next 2 T cell receptor beta chains were all read from a single sample in a study of blood T cell repertoires in COVID-19. TCRdb keeps only in-frame clones here, not all; method: immunoSEQ multiplex PCR. Of 150,000 to 180,000 clones in the sample, over 75% were seen once. Material for sequencing was peripheral blood. The receptors stem from a woman in her forties with acute or convalescent COVID-19.

The gene calls are TRBV30 and TRBJ1-1; the D gene is possibly TRBD1 (5 bases). CDR3 length: 12 residues. V lost 2 bases and J lost 9, with 13 bases in between. Per germline, CDR1 GTSNPN and CDR2 SVGIG (reference sequence). The CDR3, as DNA: TGTGCCTGGAGTAGGGCAGGGTATAAAGCTTTCTTT. It codes for CAWSRAGYKAFF.

This rearrangement joins TRBV6-5 to TRBJ2-2, with 8 bases identical to TRBD1. This CDR3 is 14 amino acids long. Trimming cost V 6 bases and J 3 bases; bases outside gene matches: 3. CDR1 and CDR2 (germline): MNHEY, SVGAGI. The CDR3: CASRDRADTGELFF. The CDR3, as DNA: TGTGCCAGCAGGGACAGGGCCGACACCGGGGAGCTGTTTTTT.